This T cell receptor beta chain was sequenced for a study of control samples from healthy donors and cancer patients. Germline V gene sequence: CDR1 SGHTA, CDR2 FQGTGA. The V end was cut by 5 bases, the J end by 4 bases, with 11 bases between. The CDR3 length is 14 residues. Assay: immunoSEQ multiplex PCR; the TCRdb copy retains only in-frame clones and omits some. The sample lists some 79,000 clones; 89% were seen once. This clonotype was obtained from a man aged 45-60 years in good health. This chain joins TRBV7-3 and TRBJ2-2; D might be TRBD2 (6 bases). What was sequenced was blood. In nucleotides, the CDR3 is TGTGCCAGCAGCCCGGACTACCCCACCGGGGAGCTGTTTTTT. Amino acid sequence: CASSPDYPTGELFF.